Listed below are T cell receptor beta chains from one sample, sequenced in a study of T cell changes during pregnancy in multiple sclerosis. The method was immunoSEQ multiplex PCR; TCRdb's version includes in-frame clones alone and lacks a portion of them. The table lists approximately 64,000 clones, less than 95% of them singletons, with less than 2.5% in the top ten. The sequenced sample was peripheral blood, obtained in the second trimester of pregnancy. Every receptor here comes from a female donor in good health, enrolled as a control in a pregnancy study. CDR3s include the opening cysteine and the closing phenylalanine or tryptophan. Fields, in order: D gene, V gene, J gene, CDR3 length, clone size, CDR3 DNA, CDR3 protein. D genes are given only for firm matches. Clone size appears in some rows only: once, few, many, or a class for an expanded clone.

d_gene: -; v_gene: TRBV6-5; j_gene: TRBJ2-7; len: 13; abundance: -; CDR3nt: TGTGCCAGCAACCCCTCGGGTCCCTACGAGCAGTACTTC; CDR3aa: CASNPSGPYEQYF
d_gene: -; v_gene: TRBV29-1; j_gene: TRBJ1-2; len: 12; abundance: -; CDR3nt: TGCAGCGCAAAAGGACAAGACTATGGCTACACCTTC; CDR3aa: CSAKGQDYGYTF
d_gene: -; v_gene: TRBV7-9; j_gene: TRBJ2-5; len: 16; abundance: -; CDR3nt: TGTGCCAGCAGGCCCCTACCGGGACCTGGGGGAGGGACCCAGTACTTC; CDR3aa: CASRPLPGPGGGTQYF
d_gene: TRBD1; v_gene: TRBV19; j_gene: TRBJ2-1; len: 16; abundance: -; CDR3nt: TGTGCCAGTACCCCCCCCACAGGGGCCTCCTACAATGAGCAGTTCTTC; CDR3aa: CASTPPTGASYNEQFF
d_gene: TRBD2; v_gene: TRBV11-2; j_gene: TRBJ2-7; len: 15; abundance: -; CDR3nt: TGTGCCAGCAGCCATCAGCGGGGACGATCTAGGAAGCAGTACTTC; CDR3aa: CASSHQRGRSRKQYF
d_gene: -; v_gene: TRBV7-5; j_gene: TRBJ1-2; len: 18; abundance: -; CDR3nt: TGTGCCAGAAGCCCGGGACCCGGACAGGGTGATTTTTCTTATGGCTACACCTTC; CDR3aa: CARSPGPGQGDFSYGYTF
d_gene: TRBD1; v_gene: TRBV18; j_gene: TRBJ2-1; len: 15; abundance: -; CDR3nt: TGTGCCAGCTCACCACAACAGGGGAAGTACAATGAGCAGTTCTTC; CDR3aa: CASSPQQGKYNEQFF
d_gene: -; v_gene: TRBV2; j_gene: TRBJ1-2; len: 14; abundance: -; CDR3nt: TGTGCCAGCAGACTTGGGGAGGTCAACTATGGCTACACCTTC; CDR3aa: CASRLGEVNYGYTF
d_gene: TRBD1; v_gene: TRBV7-3; j_gene: TRBJ2-2; len: 16; abundance: -; CDR3nt: TGTGCCAGCAGCTTGACAGGGAGTGGATCCTCCGGGGAGCTGTTTTTT; CDR3aa: CASSLTGSGSSGELFF
d_gene: TRBD1; v_gene: TRBV7-8; j_gene: TRBJ2-1; len: 14; abundance: -; CDR3nt: TGTGCCAGCAGCCCGGGACAGGGACCCCGTGAGCAGTTCTTC; CDR3aa: CASSPGQGPREQFF
d_gene: -; v_gene: TRBV18; j_gene: TRBJ1-1; len: 14; abundance: -; CDR3nt: TGTGCCAGCTCACCAAAGGCCCCGGGGATGAGAGCTTTCTTT; CDR3aa: CASSPKAPGMRAFF
d_gene: TRBD1; v_gene: TRBV18; j_gene: TRBJ1-2; len: 17; abundance: -; CDR3nt: TGTGCCAGCTCACCAATGACAATGACAGGGGGCTACTATGGCTACACCTTC; CDR3aa: CASSPMTMTGGYYGYTF
d_gene: -; v_gene: TRBV13; j_gene: TRBJ1-2; len: 14; abundance: -; CDR3nt: TGTGCCAGCAGCAGGGGACACCTGTACTATGGCTACACCTTC; CDR3aa: CASSRGHLYYGYTF
d_gene: -; v_gene: TRBV6-5; j_gene: TRBJ1-4; len: 13; abundance: -; CDR3nt: TGTGCCAGCAGCTTCTTCAACTCCGAAAAACTGTTTTTT; CDR3aa: CASSFFNSEKLFF
d_gene: -; v_gene: TRBV28; j_gene: TRBJ1-2; len: 14; abundance: -; CDR3nt: TGTGCCAGCAGTCTGCCTTTAGCTAACTATGGCTACACCTTC; CDR3aa: CASSLPLANYGYTF
d_gene: TRBD1; v_gene: TRBV11-2; j_gene: TRBJ2-1; len: 15; abundance: -; CDR3nt: TGTGCCAGCAGCTTAGGGACAGGGGGTTACAATGAGCAGTTCTTC; CDR3aa: CASSLGTGGYNEQFF
d_gene: -; v_gene: TRBV11-2; j_gene: TRBJ2-2; len: 15; abundance: -; CDR3nt: TGTGCCAGCAGCTCCCCCCGTCAGGGCCCCGGGGAGCTGTTTTTT; CDR3aa: CASSSPRQGPGELFF
d_gene: TRBD1; v_gene: TRBV7-6; j_gene: TRBJ2-7; len: 15; abundance: -; CDR3nt: TGTGCCAGCAGCCCCGGTCAGGGGGCGCTTGTTGAGCAGTACTTC; CDR3aa: CASSPGQGALVEQYF
d_gene: -; v_gene: TRBV6-1; j_gene: TRBJ1-4; len: 15; abundance: -; CDR3nt: TGTGCCAGCAGTGTGTTGGGGGGAACTAATGAAAAACTGTTTTTT; CDR3aa: CASSVLGGTNEKLFF
d_gene: -; v_gene: TRBV10-3; j_gene: TRBJ1-1; len: 13; abundance: few; CDR3nt: TGTGCCATCAGTGGGACAACGAACACTGAAGCTTTCTTT; CDR3aa: CAISGTTNTEAFF
d_gene: -; v_gene: TRBV5-4; j_gene: TRBJ2-1; len: 14; abundance: once; CDR3nt: TGTGCCAGCAGCTTGGGTCTACAGCCCAATGAGCAGTTCTTC; CDR3aa: CASSLGLQPNEQFF
d_gene: TRBD1; v_gene: TRBV18; j_gene: TRBJ1-5; len: 16; abundance: -; CDR3nt: TGTGCCAGCTCACCTACCCCAGGGGGCGCGGGTCAGCCCCAGCATTTT; CDR3aa: CASSPTPGGAGQPQHF
d_gene: -; v_gene: TRBV4-1; j_gene: TRBJ2-3; len: 15; abundance: once; CDR3nt: TGCGCCAGCAGCCAAGCACGCAGGGCCACAGATACGCAGTATTTT; CDR3aa: CASSQARRATDTQYF
d_gene: TRBD1; v_gene: TRBV5-4; j_gene: TRBJ1-3; len: 15; abundance: -; CDR3nt: TGTGCCAGCAGCTGGCAGGGGGCTGCTGGAAACACCATATATTTT; CDR3aa: CASSWQGAAGNTIYF
d_gene: -; v_gene: TRBV11-2; j_gene: TRBJ2-3; len: 13; abundance: -; CDR3nt: TGTGCCAGCAGTGGGCCTTACACAGATACGCAGTATTTT; CDR3aa: CASSGPYTDTQYF
d_gene: -; v_gene: TRBV6-1; j_gene: TRBJ1-1; len: 12; abundance: -; CDR3nt: TGTGCCACGGGGGCGGGGGGGTATGAAGCTTTCTTT; CDR3aa: CATGAGGYEAFF
d_gene: -; v_gene: TRBV27; j_gene: TRBJ2-5; len: 18; abundance: -; CDR3nt: TGTGCCAGCAGGAAAAACTCTGTACAAACAGGGGGGGGAGAGACCCAGTACTTC; CDR3aa: CASRKNSVQTGGGETQYF
d_gene: -; v_gene: TRBV28; j_gene: TRBJ1-2; len: 11; abundance: -; CDR3nt: TGTGCCAGTAGGACAGCTATCAGCTACACCTTC; CDR3aa: CASRTAISYTF
d_gene: TRBD1; v_gene: TRBV19; j_gene: TRBJ2-7; len: 13; abundance: -; CDR3nt: TGTGCCAGTAGCCCGACAGGGAACTACGAGCAGTACTTC; CDR3aa: CASSPTGNYEQYF
d_gene: -; v_gene: TRBV7-9; j_gene: TRBJ2-4; len: 16; abundance: once; CDR3nt: TGTGCCAGCAGCCCCAAGGTCAGGGTAGCCAAAAACATTCAGTACTTC; CDR3aa: CASSPKVRVAKNIQYF
d_gene: TRBD1; v_gene: TRBV18; j_gene: TRBJ1-5; len: 15; abundance: -; CDR3nt: TGTGCCAGCTCTCGGGACAGGGATAGCAATCAGCCCCAGCATTTT; CDR3aa: CASSRDRDSNQPQHF
d_gene: TRBD2; v_gene: TRBV6-5; j_gene: TRBJ2-7; len: 16; abundance: -; CDR3nt: TGTGCCAGCAGTTACTCAGCGGGGAGCCAAAACTACGAGCAGTACTTC; CDR3aa: CASSYSAGSQNYEQYF
d_gene: TRBD2; v_gene: TRBV25-1; j_gene: TRBJ2-2; len: 16; abundance: -; CDR3nt: TGTGCCAGCAGTGGCGGGACACCCGGGGGGGCCGGGGAGCTGTTTTTT; CDR3aa: CASSGGTPGGAGELFF
d_gene: -; v_gene: TRBV11-2; j_gene: TRBJ2-5; len: 11; abundance: -; CDR3nt: TGTGCCAGCAGCTCACGGGAGACCCAGTACTTC; CDR3aa: CASSSRETQYF
d_gene: TRBD1; v_gene: TRBV30; j_gene: TRBJ1-1; len: 15; abundance: -; CDR3nt: TGTGCCTGGAGTGACTTCGACAGGGACTGGACTGAAGCTTTCTTT; CDR3aa: CAWSDFDRDWTEAFF
d_gene: TRBD2; v_gene: TRBV15; j_gene: TRBJ2-1; len: 15; abundance: -; CDR3nt: TGTGCCACCAGCAGCTACCGCGGGGGTCTCGATGAGCAGTTCTTC; CDR3aa: CATSSYRGGLDEQFF
d_gene: TRBD2; v_gene: TRBV6-4; j_gene: TRBJ2-3; len: 12; abundance: -; CDR3nt: TGTGCCAGCGTCCGGGACTACGATACGCAGTATTTT; CDR3aa: CASVRDYDTQYF
d_gene: TRBD2; v_gene: TRBV9; j_gene: TRBJ2-5; len: 15; abundance: -; CDR3nt: TGTGCCAGCAGCGTGGGGACTAGTCACCAAGAGACCCAGTACTTC; CDR3aa: CASSVGTSHQETQYF
d_gene: TRBD2; v_gene: TRBV5-4; j_gene: TRBJ2-7; len: 19; abundance: -; CDR3nt: TGTGCCAGCAGCTTGGCCCCACGTCGACTAGCGAGGAGCTCCTACGAGCAGTACTTC; CDR3aa: CASSLAPRRLARSSYEQYF
d_gene: TRBD2; v_gene: TRBV4-1; j_gene: TRBJ2-1; len: 16; abundance: -; CDR3nt: TGCGCCAGCCGCTCCGGGACTAGCAACCGCTACAATGAGCAGTTCTTC; CDR3aa: CASRSGTSNRYNEQFF
d_gene: -; v_gene: TRBV15; j_gene: TRBJ2-7; len: 14; abundance: -; CDR3nt: TGTGCCACCAGCAGAGAACGGCTAGTAGACGAGCAGTACTTC; CDR3aa: CATSRERLVDEQYF
d_gene: -; v_gene: TRBV19; j_gene: TRBJ1-2; len: 14; abundance: -; CDR3nt: TGTGCCAGTAGCTCGTCAGGAACTAACTATGGCTACACCTTC; CDR3aa: CASSSSGTNYGYTF
d_gene: TRBD1; v_gene: TRBV11-3; j_gene: TRBJ1-1; len: 13; abundance: -; CDR3nt: TGTGCCAGCAGCCGGGACAGGGCCGCTGAAGCTTTCTTT; CDR3aa: CASSRDRAAEAFF
d_gene: TRBD2; v_gene: TRBV2; j_gene: TRBJ2-3; len: 17; abundance: once; CDR3nt: TGTGCCAGCAGTCATAGCGGGAGTGGAGCTGCAACGGATACGCAGTATTTT; CDR3aa: CASSHSGSGAATDTQYF
d_gene: -; v_gene: TRBV27; j_gene: TRBJ2-7; len: 14; abundance: -; CDR3nt: TGTGCCAGCAGTTTCACAGGAACCCCCTACGAGCAGTACTTC; CDR3aa: CASSFTGTPYEQYF
d_gene: -; v_gene: TRBV2; j_gene: TRBJ2-1; len: 14; abundance: -; CDR3nt: TGTGCCAGCAAAATCCGGGACTCTTACAATGAGCAGTTCTTC; CDR3aa: CASKIRDSYNEQFF
d_gene: -; v_gene: TRBV5-5; j_gene: TRBJ2-3; len: 15; abundance: -; CDR3nt: TGTGCCAGCAGCTCCTCGTGGGCTAGCACAGATACGCAGTATTTT; CDR3aa: CASSSSWASTDTQYF
d_gene: -; v_gene: TRBV9; j_gene: TRBJ2-7; len: 12; abundance: -; CDR3nt: TGTGCCAGCAGCGTGCAGGGCGACGAGCAGTACTTC; CDR3aa: CASSVQGDEQYF
d_gene: -; v_gene: TRBV28; j_gene: TRBJ1-5; len: 15; abundance: -; CDR3nt: TGTGCCAGCAGGGCGTTCCTGGGGCACAATCAGCCCCAGCATTTT; CDR3aa: CASRAFLGHNQPQHF
d_gene: TRBD1; v_gene: TRBV6-6; j_gene: TRBJ1-2; len: 14; abundance: -; CDR3nt: TGTGCCAGCTCTGTACCGGGACAGGGCTATGGCTACACCTTC; CDR3aa: CASSVPGQGYGYTF
d_gene: -; v_gene: TRBV13; j_gene: TRBJ1-1; len: 16; abundance: -; CDR3nt: TGTGCCAGCAGCCCAGGGTGGGGGTCGGGGGGGACTGAAGCTTTCTTT; CDR3aa: CASSPGWGSGGTEAFF
d_gene: TRBD1; v_gene: TRBV10-3; j_gene: TRBJ1-4; len: 13; abundance: -; CDR3nt: TGTGCCATATCAAGACAGGGAAGCGAAAAACTGTTTTTT; CDR3aa: CAISRQGSEKLFF
d_gene: -; v_gene: TRBV27; j_gene: TRBJ2-5; len: 12; abundance: -; CDR3nt: TGTGCCAGCAGTTCTAGGGGAGAGACCCAGTACTTC; CDR3aa: CASSSRGETQYF
d_gene: -; v_gene: TRBV21-1; j_gene: TRBJ2-7; len: 17; abundance: -; CDR3nt: TGTGCCAGCAGCAAAGCCCCTTTTAGCGGGAGTTTCTACGAGCAGTACTTC; CDR3aa: CASSKAPFSGSFYEQYF
d_gene: -; v_gene: TRBV18; j_gene: TRBJ1-5; len: 14; abundance: few; CDR3nt: TGTGCCAGCTCACCAACCGGGTCTGGTCAGCCCCAGCATTTT; CDR3aa: CASSPTGSGQPQHF
d_gene: -; v_gene: TRBV18; j_gene: TRBJ1-2; len: 15; abundance: -; CDR3nt: TGTGCCAGCTCACCATTACAGGAATCTAACTATGGCTACACCTTC; CDR3aa: CASSPLQESNYGYTF
d_gene: -; v_gene: TRBV29-1; j_gene: TRBJ2-7; len: 14; abundance: -; CDR3nt: TGCAGCGTTGAAGTGGGGGGGGGCCCCTACGAGCAGTACTTC; CDR3aa: CSVEVGGGPYEQYF
d_gene: -; v_gene: TRBV5-1; j_gene: TRBJ1-1; len: 13; abundance: -; CDR3nt: TGCGCCAGCACCCGAGGGGGTGACACTGAAGCTTTCTTT; CDR3aa: CASTRGGDTEAFF
d_gene: -; v_gene: TRBV5-1; j_gene: TRBJ2-7; len: 13; abundance: -; CDR3nt: TGCGCCAGCAGCTTGGGCAGGGGAAACGAGCAGTACTTC; CDR3aa: CASSLGRGNEQYF